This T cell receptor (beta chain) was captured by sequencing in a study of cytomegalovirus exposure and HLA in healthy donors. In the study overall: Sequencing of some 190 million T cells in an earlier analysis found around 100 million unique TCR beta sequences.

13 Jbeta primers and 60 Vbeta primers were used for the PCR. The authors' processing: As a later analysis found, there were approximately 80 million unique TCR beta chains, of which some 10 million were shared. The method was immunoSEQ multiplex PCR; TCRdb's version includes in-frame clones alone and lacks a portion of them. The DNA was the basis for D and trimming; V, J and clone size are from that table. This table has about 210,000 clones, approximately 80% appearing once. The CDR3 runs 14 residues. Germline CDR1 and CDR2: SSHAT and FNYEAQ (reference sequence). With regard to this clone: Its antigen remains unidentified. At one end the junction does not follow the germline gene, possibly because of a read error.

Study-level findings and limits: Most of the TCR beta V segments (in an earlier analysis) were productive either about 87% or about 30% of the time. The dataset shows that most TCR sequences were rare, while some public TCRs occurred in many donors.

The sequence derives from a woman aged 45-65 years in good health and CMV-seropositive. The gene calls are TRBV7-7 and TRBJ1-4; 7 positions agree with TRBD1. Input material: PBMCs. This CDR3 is CASSATTGDEKLFF. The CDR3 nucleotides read TGTGCCAGCAGCGCTACCACAGGGGATGAAAAACTATTTTTT.